This T cell receptor (beta chain) was found in a study of T cell repertoires in cytomegalovirus infection (dated by TCRdb to the late 2010s). Notes on the research overall: Recently identified HLA-C-restricted CMV epitopes, whose presentation resists viral immunomodulation, were targeted by peptide stimulations together with well-studied HLA-B-restricted epitopes. Donor HLA type was relevant to the analysis, as public TCR beta signatures indicated carriage of CMV infection together with the matching HLA type. The paper as a whole reports these results and caveats: The ex vivo response was dominated by HLA-C-restricted CMV-specific TCR beta clonotypes, which also provided the single most frequent clonotype in two of eight donors. In both this cohort and an independent roughly 350-donor cohort, the cumulative frequency of public TCR beta family members distinguished carriers of CMV infection plus the relevant HLA type.

For sequencing, an Illumina HiSeq 1500 was employed. The raw public data were reprocessed by TCRdb itself: fastp quality trimming at Q25, MiXCR clonotype calling, in-frame beta chains only. Every CDR3 protein is listed once, alongside the most common genes and DNA of its rows. The sample table contains roughly 280,000 distinct CDR3 sequences; only one count was recorded for around 20% of them. The ten largest account for approximately 19% of the sample. Sequences SQVTM (CDR1) and ANQGSEA (CDR2) are obtained from the germline V gene. V lost 5 bases and J lost 3 bases; the stretch between them is 10 bases long. From the cysteine up to the phenylalanine, the CDR3 has a length of 12 residues. Here the CDR3 DNA is all that survives: 36 bases in frame from base 1. The treatment or condition label corresponds to: in vitro stimulation with specific CMV peptide epitopes to enrich CMV-specific T cells. This clonotype was seen a few times. Its target antigen remains unknown. Base qualities are not recorded, but no much larger clone differs from it by a single base.

This receptor was identified in a human donor in good health (CMV status not recorded). Some clones in this sample may be carry-over from other donors' samples. Sequencing used cultured PBMCs, obtained from culture after CMV antigen stimulation. Recombination linked TRBV29-1 to TRBJ2-5; TRBD1 is possibly the D segment (5 matching bases). The CDR3 corresponds to CSVLIREETQYF. The DNA reads as follows: TGCAGCGTTTTAATCAGGGAAGAGACCCAGTACTTC.